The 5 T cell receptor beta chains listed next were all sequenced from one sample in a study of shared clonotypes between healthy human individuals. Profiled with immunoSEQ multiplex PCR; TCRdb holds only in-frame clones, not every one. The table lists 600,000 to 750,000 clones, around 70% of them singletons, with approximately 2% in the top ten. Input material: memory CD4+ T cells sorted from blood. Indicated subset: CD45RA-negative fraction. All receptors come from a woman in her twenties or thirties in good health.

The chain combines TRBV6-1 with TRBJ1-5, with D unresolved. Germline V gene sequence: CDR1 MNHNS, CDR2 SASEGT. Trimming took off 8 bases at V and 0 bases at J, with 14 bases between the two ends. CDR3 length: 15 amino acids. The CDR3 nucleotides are TGTGCCAGCTGGGGAATGGGTCGTAGCAATCAGCCCCAGCATTTT. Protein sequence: CASWGMGRSNQPQHF.

CDR3 coding DNA: TGTGCCAGCAGAGGAAAGGACCCCTACGAGCAGTACTTC. Translated, it gives CASRGKDPYEQYF. This rearrangement joins TRBV21-1 to TRBJ2-7. TRBV21-1 is flagged as a pseudogene. CDR3 length: 13 residues.

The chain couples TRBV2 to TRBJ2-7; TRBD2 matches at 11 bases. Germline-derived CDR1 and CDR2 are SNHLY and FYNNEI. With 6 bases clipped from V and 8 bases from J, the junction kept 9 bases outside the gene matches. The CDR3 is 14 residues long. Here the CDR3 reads CASRAGLAVLKQYF. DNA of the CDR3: TGTGCCAGCAGGGCGGGACTAGCGGTCCTCAAGCAGTACTTC.

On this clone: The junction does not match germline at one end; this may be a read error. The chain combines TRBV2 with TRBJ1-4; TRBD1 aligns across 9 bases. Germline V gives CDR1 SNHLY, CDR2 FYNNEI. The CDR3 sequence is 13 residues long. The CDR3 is CASRGTGNGKLFF. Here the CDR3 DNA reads TGTGCCAGCAGAGGGACAGGGAATGGAAAACTGTTTTTT.

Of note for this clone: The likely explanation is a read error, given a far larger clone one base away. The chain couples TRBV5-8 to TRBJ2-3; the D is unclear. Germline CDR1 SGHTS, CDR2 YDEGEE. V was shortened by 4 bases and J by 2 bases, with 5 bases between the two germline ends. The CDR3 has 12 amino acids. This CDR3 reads CASSPSTDTQYF. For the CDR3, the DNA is TGTGCCAGCAGCCCCTCCACAGATACGCAGTATTTT.